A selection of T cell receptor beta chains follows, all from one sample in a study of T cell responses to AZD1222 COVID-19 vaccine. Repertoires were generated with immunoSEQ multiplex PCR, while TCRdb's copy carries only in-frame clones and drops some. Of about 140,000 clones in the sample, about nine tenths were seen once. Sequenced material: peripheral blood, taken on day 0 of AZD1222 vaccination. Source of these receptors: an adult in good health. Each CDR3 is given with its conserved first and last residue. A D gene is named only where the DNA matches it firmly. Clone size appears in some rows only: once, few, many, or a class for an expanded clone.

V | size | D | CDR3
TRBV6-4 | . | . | CASSEIGGSKPNEQFF
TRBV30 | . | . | CAWDTQPFGEQYF
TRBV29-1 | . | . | CSVPQGNTEAFF
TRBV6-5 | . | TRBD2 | CASREDGETQYF
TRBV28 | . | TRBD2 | CASSPGLAGVVGGETQYF
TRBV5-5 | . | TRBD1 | CAGSGTGGRDEQFF
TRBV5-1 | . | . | CASSLGADGEQYF
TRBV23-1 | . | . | CASSPSHSVNSPLHF
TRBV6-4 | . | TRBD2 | CASSEFTAGGTDTQYF
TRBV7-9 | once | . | CASSPARELFF
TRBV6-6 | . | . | CASSTAYNEQFF
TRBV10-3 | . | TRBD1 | CATAAIDRGNEKLFF
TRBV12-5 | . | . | CASGYQFLYEQYF
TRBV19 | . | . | CASSAELGDEQFF
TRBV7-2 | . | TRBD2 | CASSLRASGGAVYTGELFF
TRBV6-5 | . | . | CASSYSTGGATEAFF
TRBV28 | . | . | CASSPYRISGNTIYF
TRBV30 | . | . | CAWRQGWGPQHF
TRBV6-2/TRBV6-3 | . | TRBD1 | CASTPRTGPKETQYF
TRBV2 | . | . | CASSEHRLSNQPQHF
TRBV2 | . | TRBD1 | CASSERTGGTETQYF
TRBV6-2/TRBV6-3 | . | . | CASSPYQGSTYEQYF
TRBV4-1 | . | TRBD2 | CASSQELLATYEQYF
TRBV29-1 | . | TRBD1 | CSVERPQDRLRTDTQYF
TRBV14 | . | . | CASSQGVNTEAFF
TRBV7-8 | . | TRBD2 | CASSLLAGGQTDNEQFF
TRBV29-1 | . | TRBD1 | CSVDDRGRGTDTQYF
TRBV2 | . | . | CASSAVDSGNTIYF
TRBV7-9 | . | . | CASRTRLGETQYF
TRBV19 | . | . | CASSIIQADGYTF
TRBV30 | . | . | CAWRRTVASYNEQFF
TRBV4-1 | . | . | CASSHLVNEQFF
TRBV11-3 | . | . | CASSTRTRTCAFF
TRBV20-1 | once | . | CSGGASYEQYF
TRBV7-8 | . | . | CASRVSRVLETQYF
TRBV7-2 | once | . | CASSWAGGIGNEQFF